A selection of T cell receptor beta chains follows, all from one sample in a study of response to subunit inactivated influenza vaccine. TCRdb redid the calling of the RT-PCR reads with MiXCR, one entry per CDR3 protein. The table shows about 540,000 distinct CDR3 sequences, with under 30% occurring only once. The same sample was also used in a study of T cells expressing NK-cell markers.

The sequencing used CD4+ T cells sorted from PBMCs, collected approximately 12 days after vaccination. All receptors derive from a man between 45 and 60 years old who received an inactivated influenza vaccine. Both conserved end residues are part of each CDR3. D genes are given only for firm matches. Only part of the rows carry a size: once, few, many, or a class if the clone is expanded.

abundance | j_gene | d_gene | v_gene | CDR3nt | CDR3aa
- | TRBJ1-1 | - | TRBV15 | TGTGCCACCAGCAGAGACTACACTGAAGCTTTCTTT | CATSRDYTEAFF
- | TRBJ2-1 | - | TRBV11-2 | TGTGCCAGCAGCCTCGGCGGGGCTCTCGTCGATGAGCAGTTCTTC | CASSLGGALVDEQFF
- | TRBJ2-3 | TRBD2 | TRBV20-1 | TGCAGTGCTAGGTCGTCGGGAGGGCCGGCCACAGATACGCAGTATTTT | CSARSSGGPATDTQYF
many | TRBJ2-1 | - | TRBV7-2 | TGTGCCAGCAGCTTATCCCCCTCGGTGGGTAATGAGCAGTTCTTC | CASSLSPSVGNEQFF
many | TRBJ2-5 | TRBD1 | TRBV4-1 | TGCGCCAGCAGCCAAGGGGTTTACAACAGGGGTTTAGAGACCCAGTACTTC | CASSQGVYNRGLETQYF
- | TRBJ1-1 | - | TRBV11-2 | TGTGCCAGCAGACGGACGGACGGCGAAGCTTTCTTT | CASRRTDGEAFF
- | TRBJ2-3 | TRBD2 | TRBV5-1 | TGCGCCAGCAGCTTACTCGCTAGCGGGAGTTCAGATACGCAGTATTTT | CASSLLASGSSDTQYF
- | TRBJ1-2 | TRBD1 | TRBV5-1 | TGCGCCAGCAGCTTGGGTGCGGGACAGGGACCTACTAACTATGGCTACACCTTC | CASSLGAGQGPTNYGYTF
- | TRBJ2-7 | TRBD1 | TRBV7-9 | TGTGCCAGCAGCTCGATAGGGGGCAGCTTCTACGAGCAGTACTTC | CASSSIGGSFYEQYF
- | TRBJ1-3 | - | TRBV12-3/TRBV12-4 | TGTGCCAGCAGGAAACAGGCAATCTCTGGAAACACCATATATTTT | CASRKQAISGNTIYF
many | TRBJ2-1 | - | TRBV6-1 | TGTGCCAGCAGGCTGGACGGGAGCTCCTACAATGAGCAGTTCTTC | CASRLDGSSYNEQFF
- | TRBJ1-1 | TRBD1 | TRBV24-1 | TGTGCCACCAGTGAACAAGGACAGGGGGCTGAAGCTTTCTTT | CATSEQGQGAEAFF
few | TRBJ2-4 | - | TRBV3-1 | TGTGCCAGCAGTGTGGGGGGTGGAATTTACGCCAAAAACATTCAGTACTTC | CASSVGGGIYAKNIQYF
- | TRBJ2-5 | TRBD2 | TRBV6-1 | TGTGCCAGCAGCCCGACTAGCGGGAGCTCGAAGGAGACCCAGTACTTC | CASSPTSGSSKETQYF
many | TRBJ2-5 | TRBD2 | TRBV7-3 | TGTGCCAGCAGCTCCGGGACTAGCAAGCAAGAGACCCAGTACTTC | CASSSGTSKQETQYF
few | TRBJ2-1 | - | TRBV4-3 | TGCGCCAGCAGCCAAGCTCCAGCTTTCAATGAGCAGTTCTTC | CASSQAPAFNEQFF
- | TRBJ2-3 | TRBD1 | TRBV7-3 | TGTGCCAGCAGCTCACAGGGGTCAACGCAGTATTTT | CASSSQGSTQYF
few | TRBJ1-1 | - | TRBV12-3/TRBV12-4 | TGTGCCAGCAGTTGGGATACTCTAAGGGGCACTGAAGCTTTCTTT | CASSWDTLRGTEAFF
- | TRBJ2-1 | TRBD2 | TRBV11-3 | TGTGCCAGCAGCTTAGGTGGCGGGGAGGGAAGGGATGAGCAGTTCTTC | CASSLGGGEGRDEQFF
- | TRBJ2-7 | TRBD2 | TRBV30 | TGTGCCTGGAGAGCGGGGACGGTCTCCTACGAGCAGTACTTC | CAWRAGTVSYEQYF
- | TRBJ2-7 | TRBD2 | TRBV7-2 | TGTGCCAGCAGCCCGGGGACTAGCGGGAGGGTTACCTACGAGCAGTACTTC | CASSPGTSGRVTYEQYF
- | TRBJ2-1 | TRBD2 | TRBV5-1 | TGCGCCAGCAGCCCGCGCCTAGCGGGACCCTATGAGCAGTTCTTC | CASSPRLAGPYEQFF
- | TRBJ2-3 | - | TRBV4-2 | TGTGCCAGCAGCCAAGTTAGCCTCCTCGGCACAGATACGCAGTATTTT | CASSQVSLLGTDTQYF
- | TRBJ2-1 | - | TRBV12-3/TRBV12-4 | TGTGCCAGCAGCCTCTGGGCCAATGAGCAGTTCTTC | CASSLWANEQFF
- | TRBJ1-6 | - | TRBV2 | TGTGCCACCCGGGGCTTACCAAATTCACCCCTCCACTTT | CATRGLPNSPLHF
- | TRBJ2-7 | TRBD2 | TRBV12-3/TRBV12-4 | TGTGCCAGCGGACTAGGCTACGAGCAGTACTTC | CASGLGYEQYF
few | TRBJ2-7 | - | TRBV9 | TGTGCCAGCAGCGTAGCGGGAGTCGAATCCTACGAGCAGTACTTC | CASSVAGVESYEQYF